This T cell receptor beta chain was obtained from a study of blood T cell repertoires in COVID-19. As for the study in general: The analysed material was cDNA or gDNA that came from T cells, B-cell-depleted T cells, or PBMCs.

Participant-given clinical history determined each cohort assignment. In the study's own analysis: Reference gene primer amplification gave estimated nucleated cell counts. Assay: immunoSEQ multiplex PCR; the TCRdb copy retains only in-frame clones and omits some. V and J calls and clone size follow that table, whereas D and trimming were derived from the DNA. This sample has roughly 200,000 clones, with about nine tenths found just once. Germline V CDR1 and CDR2: LNHNV, YYDKDF (reference sequence). V lost 0 bases to trimming and J lost 5 bases, with 10 bases between them. CDR3 length: 14 residues. The sequencing sample was made of PBMCs or T cells enriched from blood (not recorded which). The source of this sequence is a man younger than 45 who had recovered from COVID-19. The V call is TRBV15, the J call TRBJ2-5, with D perhaps matching TRBD1 (6 bases). The CDR3 reads CATSRDRGTETQYF. CDR3 sequence (DNA): TGTGCCACCAGCAGAGACAGGGGCACGGAGACCCAGTACTTC.